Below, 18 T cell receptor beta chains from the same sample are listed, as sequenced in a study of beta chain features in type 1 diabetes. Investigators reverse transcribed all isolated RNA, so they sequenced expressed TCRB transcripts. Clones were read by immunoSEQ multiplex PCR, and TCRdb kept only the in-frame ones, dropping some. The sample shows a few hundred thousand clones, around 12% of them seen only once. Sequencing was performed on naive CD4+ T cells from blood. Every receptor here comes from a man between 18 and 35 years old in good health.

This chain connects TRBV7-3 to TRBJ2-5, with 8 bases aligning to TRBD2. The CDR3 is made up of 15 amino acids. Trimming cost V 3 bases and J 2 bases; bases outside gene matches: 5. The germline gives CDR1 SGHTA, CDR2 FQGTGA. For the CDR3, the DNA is TGTGCCAGCAGCTTCCTCGGGAGGGGGCAAGAGACCCAGTACTTC. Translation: CASSFLGRGQETQYF. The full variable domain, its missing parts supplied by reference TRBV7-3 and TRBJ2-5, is GAGVSQTPSNKVTEKGKYVELRCDPISGHTALYWYRQSLGQGPEFLIYFQGTGAADDSGLPNDRFFAVRPEGSVSTLKIQRTERGDSAVYLCASSFLGRGQETQYFGPGTRLLVL.

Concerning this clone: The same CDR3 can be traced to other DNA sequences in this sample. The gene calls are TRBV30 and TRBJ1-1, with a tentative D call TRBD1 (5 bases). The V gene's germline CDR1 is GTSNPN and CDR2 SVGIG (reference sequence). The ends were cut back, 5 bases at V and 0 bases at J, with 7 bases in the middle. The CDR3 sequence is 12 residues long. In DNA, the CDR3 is TGTGCCTGGGACAGAGTGAACACTGAAGCTTTCTTT. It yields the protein CAWDRVNTEAFF.

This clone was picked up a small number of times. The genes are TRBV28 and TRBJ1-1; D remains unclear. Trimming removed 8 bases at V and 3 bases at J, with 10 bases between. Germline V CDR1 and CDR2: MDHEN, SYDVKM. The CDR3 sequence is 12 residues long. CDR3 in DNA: TGTGCCAGCTCAGGTTCGGACACTGAAGCTTTCTTT. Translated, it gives CASSGSDTEAFF.

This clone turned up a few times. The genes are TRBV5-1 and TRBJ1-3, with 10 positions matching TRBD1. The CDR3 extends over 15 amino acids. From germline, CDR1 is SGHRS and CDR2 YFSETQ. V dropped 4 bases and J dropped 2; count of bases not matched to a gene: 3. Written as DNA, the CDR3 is TGCGCCAGCAGCCGGGGACAGGGGACTGGAAACACCATATATTTT. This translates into CASSRGQGTGNTIYF.

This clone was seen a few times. The CDR3: CASSYRAATNEQFF. In nucleotides, the CDR3 is TGTGCCAGCAGTTACCGCGCGGCCACGAATGAGCAGTTCTTC. The chain recombines TRBV6-6 with TRBJ2-1, with unresolved D. The V gene lost 2 bases and the J gene lost 7 bases, with 12 bases spanning the gap. The CDR3 covers 14 residues. Germline V gene sequence: CDR1 MNHNY, CDR2 SVGAGI (reference sequence).

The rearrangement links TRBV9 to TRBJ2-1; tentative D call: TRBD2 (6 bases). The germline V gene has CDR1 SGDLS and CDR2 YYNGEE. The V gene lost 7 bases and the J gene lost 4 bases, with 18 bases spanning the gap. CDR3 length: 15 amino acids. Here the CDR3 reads CASGRGTSTYNEQFF. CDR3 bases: TGTGCCAGCGGCCGAGGGACTTCGACTTACAATGAGCAGTTCTTC.

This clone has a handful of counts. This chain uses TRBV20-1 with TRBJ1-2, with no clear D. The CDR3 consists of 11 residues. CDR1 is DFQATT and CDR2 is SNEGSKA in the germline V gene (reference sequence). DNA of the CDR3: TGCAGCGCCACACCTCGGGATGGCTACACCTTC. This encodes CSATPRDGYTF.

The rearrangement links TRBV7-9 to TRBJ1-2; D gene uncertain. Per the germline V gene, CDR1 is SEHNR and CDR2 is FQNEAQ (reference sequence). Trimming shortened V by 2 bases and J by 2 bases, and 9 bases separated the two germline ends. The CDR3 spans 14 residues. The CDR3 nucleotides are TGTGCCAGCAGCTTATCGGTACCAAACTATGGCTACACCTTC. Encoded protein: CASSLSVPNYGYTF. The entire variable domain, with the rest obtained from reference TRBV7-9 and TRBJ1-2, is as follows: DTGVSQNPRHKITKRGQNVTFRCDPISEHNRLYWYRQTLGQGPEFLTYFQNEAQLEKSRLLSDRFSAERPKGSFSTLEIQRTEQGDSAMYLCASSLSVPNYGYTFGSGTRLTVV.

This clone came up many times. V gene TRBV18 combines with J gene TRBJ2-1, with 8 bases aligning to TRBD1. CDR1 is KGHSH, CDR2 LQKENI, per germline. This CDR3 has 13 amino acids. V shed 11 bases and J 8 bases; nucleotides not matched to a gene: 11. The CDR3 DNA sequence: TGTGCCGGATCGGTGGACAGGGATTATGAGCAGTTCTTC. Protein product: CAGSVDRDYEQFF.

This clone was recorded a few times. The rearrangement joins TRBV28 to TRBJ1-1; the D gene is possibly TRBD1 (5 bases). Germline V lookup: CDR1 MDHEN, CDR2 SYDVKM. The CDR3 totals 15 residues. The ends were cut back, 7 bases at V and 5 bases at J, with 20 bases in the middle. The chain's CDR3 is CASNIPPGKGTEAFF. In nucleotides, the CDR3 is TGTGCCAGCAACATCCCCCCAGGGAAGGGGACTGAAGCTTTCTTT.

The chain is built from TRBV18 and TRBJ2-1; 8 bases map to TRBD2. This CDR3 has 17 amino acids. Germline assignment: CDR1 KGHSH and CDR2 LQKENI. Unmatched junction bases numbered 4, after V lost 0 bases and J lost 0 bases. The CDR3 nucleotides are TGTGCCAGCTCACCACCTAGCGGGATTAGCTCCTACAATGAGCAGTTCTTC. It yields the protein CASSPPSGISSYNEQFF.

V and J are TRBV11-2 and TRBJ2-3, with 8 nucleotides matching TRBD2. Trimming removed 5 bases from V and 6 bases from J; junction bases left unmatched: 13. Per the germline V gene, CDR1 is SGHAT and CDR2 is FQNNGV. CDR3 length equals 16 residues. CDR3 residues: CASSPRSSGGFDTQYF. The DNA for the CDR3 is TGTGCCAGCAGCCCCCGCTCGAGCGGGGGTTTTGATACGCAGTATTTT.

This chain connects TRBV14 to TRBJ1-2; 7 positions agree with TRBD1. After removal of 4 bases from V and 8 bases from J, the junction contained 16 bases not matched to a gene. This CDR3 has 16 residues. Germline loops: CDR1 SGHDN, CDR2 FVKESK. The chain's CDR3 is CASSPRDRDRLGGYTF. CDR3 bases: TGTGCCAGCAGCCCCCGGGACCGGGACAGACTCGGGGGCTACACCTTC.

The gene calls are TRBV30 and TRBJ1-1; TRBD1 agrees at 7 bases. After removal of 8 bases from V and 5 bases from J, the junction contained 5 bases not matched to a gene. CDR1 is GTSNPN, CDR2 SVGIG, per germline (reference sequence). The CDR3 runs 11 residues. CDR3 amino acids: CATDRDTEAFF. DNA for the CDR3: TGTGCCACTGACAGGGATACTGAAGCTTTCTTT.

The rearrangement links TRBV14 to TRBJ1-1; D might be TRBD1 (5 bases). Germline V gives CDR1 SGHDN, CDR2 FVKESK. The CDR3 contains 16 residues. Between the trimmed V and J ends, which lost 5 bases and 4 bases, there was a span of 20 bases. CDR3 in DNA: TGTGCCAGCAGCGCCCCGCTTAGGTACGGGGGCACTGAAGCTTTCTTT. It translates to CASSAPLRYGGTEAFF.

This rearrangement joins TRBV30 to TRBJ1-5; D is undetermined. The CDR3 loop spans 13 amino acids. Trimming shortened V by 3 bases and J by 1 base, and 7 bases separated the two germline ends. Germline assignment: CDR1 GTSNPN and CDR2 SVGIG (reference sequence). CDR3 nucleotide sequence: TGTGCCTGGAGCCCGTCCAGCAATCAGCCCCAGCATTTT. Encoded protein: CAWSPSSNQPQHF.

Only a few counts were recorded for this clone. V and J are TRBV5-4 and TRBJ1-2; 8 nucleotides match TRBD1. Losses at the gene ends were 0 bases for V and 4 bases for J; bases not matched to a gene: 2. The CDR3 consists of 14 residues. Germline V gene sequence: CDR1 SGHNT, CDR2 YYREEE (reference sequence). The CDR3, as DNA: TGTGCCAGCAGCTTGGATGGGACAGGCTATGGCTACACCTTC. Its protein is CASSLDGTGYGYTF.

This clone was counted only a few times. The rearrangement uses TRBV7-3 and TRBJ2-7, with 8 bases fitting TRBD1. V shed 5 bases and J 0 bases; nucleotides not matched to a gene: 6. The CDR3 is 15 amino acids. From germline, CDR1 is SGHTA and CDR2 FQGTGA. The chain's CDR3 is CASSRGDRTSYEQYF. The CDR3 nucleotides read TGTGCCAGCAGCAGAGGGGACAGGACCTCCTACGAGCAGTACTTC.